The T cell receptor (beta chain) under discussion was sequenced for a study of T cell responses to AZD1222 COVID-19 vaccine. Losses at the gene ends were 5 bases for V and 3 bases for J; bases not matched to a gene: 7. The CDR3 loop spans 14 amino acids. Per germline, CDR1 LNHDA and CDR2 SQIVND (reference sequence). Libraries were prepared by immunoSEQ multiplex PCR; TCRdb keeps only in-frame clonotypes and omits some of them. The profile shows tens of thousands of clones, around 80% of them singletons. This chain joins TRBV19 and TRBJ2-7; 7 bases agree with TRBD2. Source: peripheral blood, taken 28 days after the second AZD1222 dose. This sequence originates from an adult who received the AZD1222 COVID-19 vaccine. Here the CDR3 DNA reads TGTGCCAGTAGTCGGACTAGTTTATACTACGAGCAGTACTTC. Protein product: CASSRTSLYYEQYF.